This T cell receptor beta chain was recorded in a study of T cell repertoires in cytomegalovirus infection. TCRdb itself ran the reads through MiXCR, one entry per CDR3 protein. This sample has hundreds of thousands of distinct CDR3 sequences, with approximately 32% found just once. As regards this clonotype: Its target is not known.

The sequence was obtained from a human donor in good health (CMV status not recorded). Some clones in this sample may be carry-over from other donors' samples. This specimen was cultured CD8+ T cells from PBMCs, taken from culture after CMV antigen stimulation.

DNA for the CDR3: TGTGCCAGCAGCTCTCCCCGGACAGCGAACACTGAAGCTTTCTTT. Amino acids: CASSSPRTANTEAFF. J is TRBJ1-1 and V is TRBV7-9; TRBD1 is a possible D gene (6 bases). The ends were cut back, 4 bases at V and 1 base at J, with 13 bases in the middle. The CDR3 is 15 amino acids. The germline gives CDR1 SEHNR, CDR2 FQNEAQ (reference sequence).